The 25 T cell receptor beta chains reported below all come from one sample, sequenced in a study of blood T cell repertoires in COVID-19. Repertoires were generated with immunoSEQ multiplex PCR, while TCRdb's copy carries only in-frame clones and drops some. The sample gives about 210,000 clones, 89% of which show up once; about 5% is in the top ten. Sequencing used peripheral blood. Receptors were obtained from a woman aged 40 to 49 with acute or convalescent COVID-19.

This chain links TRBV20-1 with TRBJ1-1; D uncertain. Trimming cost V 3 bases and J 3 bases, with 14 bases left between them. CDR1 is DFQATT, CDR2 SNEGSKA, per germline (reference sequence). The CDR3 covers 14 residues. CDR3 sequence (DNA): TGCAGTGCTAGTTGGTCCCCGGAGGACACTGAAGCTTTCTTT. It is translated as CSASWSPEDTEAFF.

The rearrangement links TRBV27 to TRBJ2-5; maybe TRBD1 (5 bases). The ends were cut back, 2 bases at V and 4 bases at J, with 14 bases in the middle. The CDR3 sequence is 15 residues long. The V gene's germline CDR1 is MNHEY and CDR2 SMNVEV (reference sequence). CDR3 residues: CASSLGATGRETQYF. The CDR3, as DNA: TGTGCCAGCAGTTTAGGGGCGACGGGTCGAGAGACCCAGTACTTC.

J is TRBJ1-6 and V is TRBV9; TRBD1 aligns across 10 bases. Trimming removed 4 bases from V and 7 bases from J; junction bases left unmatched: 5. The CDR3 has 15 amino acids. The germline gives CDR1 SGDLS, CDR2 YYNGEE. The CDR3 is CASSPDRGRNSPLHF. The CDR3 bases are TGTGCCAGCAGCCCAGACAGGGGGCGAAATTCACCCCTCCACTTT.

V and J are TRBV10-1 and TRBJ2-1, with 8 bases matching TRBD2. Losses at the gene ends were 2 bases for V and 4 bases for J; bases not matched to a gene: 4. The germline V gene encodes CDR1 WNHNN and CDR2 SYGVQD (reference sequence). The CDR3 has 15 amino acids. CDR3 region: CASSENGGGYNEQFF. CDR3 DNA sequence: TGCGCCAGCAGTGAGAACGGGGGGGGTTACAATGAGCAGTTCTTC.

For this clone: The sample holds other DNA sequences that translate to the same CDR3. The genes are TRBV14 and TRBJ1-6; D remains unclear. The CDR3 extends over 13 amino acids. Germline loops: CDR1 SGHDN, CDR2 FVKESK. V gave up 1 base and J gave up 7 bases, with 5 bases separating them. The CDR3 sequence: CASSQGGNSPLHF. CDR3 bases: TGTGCCAGCAGCCAAGGAGGGAATTCACCCCTCCACTTT.

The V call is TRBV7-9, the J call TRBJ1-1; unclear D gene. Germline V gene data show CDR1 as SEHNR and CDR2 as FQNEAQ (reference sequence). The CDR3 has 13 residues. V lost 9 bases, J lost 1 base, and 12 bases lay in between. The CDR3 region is CASGLTSNTEAFF. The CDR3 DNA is TGTGCCAGTGGACTAACTTCGAACACTGAAGCTTTCTTT.

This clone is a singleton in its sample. The CDR3, as DNA: TGTGCCAGCACCAGGGGGCGGAGAGATACGCAGTATTTT. As protein: CASTRGRRDTQYF. The chain carries TRBV6-5 and TRBJ2-3, with 8 bases fitting TRBD1. Germline-derived CDR1 and CDR2 are MNHEY and SVGAGI. The CDR3 extends over 13 amino acids. V dropped 7 bases and J dropped 5; count of bases not matched to a gene: 5.

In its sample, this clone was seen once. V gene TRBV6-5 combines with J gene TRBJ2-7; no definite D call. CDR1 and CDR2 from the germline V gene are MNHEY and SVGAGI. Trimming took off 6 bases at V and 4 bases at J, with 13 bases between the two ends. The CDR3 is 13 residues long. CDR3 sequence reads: CASRTDRTYEQYV. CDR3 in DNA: TGTGCCAGCAGAACTGATAGAACGTACGAGCAGTACGTC.

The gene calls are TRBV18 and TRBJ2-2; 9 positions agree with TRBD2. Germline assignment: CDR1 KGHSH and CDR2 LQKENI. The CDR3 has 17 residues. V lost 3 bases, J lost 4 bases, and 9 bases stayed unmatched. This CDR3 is CASSPPLGAGGTGELFF. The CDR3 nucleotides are TGTGCCAGCTCACCCCCCCTTGGAGCGGGGGGCACCGGGGAGCTGTTTTTT.

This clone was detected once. CDR3 protein: CASSEFSDRVGSTEAFF. The CDR3 nucleotides are TGTGCCAGCAGTGAATTCTCGGACAGGGTCGGTAGCACTGAAGCTTTCTTT. The chain recombines TRBV25-1 with TRBJ1-1; TRBD1 aligns across 8 bases. Germline V CDR1 and CDR2: MGHDK, SYGVNS. V gave up 1 base and J gave up 4 bases; unmatched junction bases: 11. The CDR3 has 17 amino acids.

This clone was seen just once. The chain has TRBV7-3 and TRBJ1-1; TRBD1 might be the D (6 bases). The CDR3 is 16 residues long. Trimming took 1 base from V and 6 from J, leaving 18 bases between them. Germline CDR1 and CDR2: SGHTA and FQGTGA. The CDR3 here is CASSLRVGARYSEAFF. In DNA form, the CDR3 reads TGTGCCAGCAGCTTAAGGGTGGGGGCGCGATATTCTGAAGCTTTCTTT.

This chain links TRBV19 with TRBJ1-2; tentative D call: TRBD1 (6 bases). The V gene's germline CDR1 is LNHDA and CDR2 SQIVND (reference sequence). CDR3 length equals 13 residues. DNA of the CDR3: TGTGCAGCAAGGGGACAAACTAACTATGGCTACACCTTC. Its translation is CAARGQTNYGYTF.

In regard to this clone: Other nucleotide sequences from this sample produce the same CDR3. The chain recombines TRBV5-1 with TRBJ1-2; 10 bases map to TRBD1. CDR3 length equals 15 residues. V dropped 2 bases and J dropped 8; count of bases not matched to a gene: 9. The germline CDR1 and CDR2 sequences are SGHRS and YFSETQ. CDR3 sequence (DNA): TGCGCCAGCAGCTTAAGGAGACAGGGGGCTGACGGCTACACCTTC. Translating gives CASSLRRQGADGYTF.

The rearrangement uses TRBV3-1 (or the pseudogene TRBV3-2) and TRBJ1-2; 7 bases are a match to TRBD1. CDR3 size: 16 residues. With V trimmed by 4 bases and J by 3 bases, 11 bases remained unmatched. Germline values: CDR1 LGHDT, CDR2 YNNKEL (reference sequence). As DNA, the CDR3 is TGTGCCAGCAGCCCAGCCTCACAGGGGCTCTACTATGGCTACACCTTC. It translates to CASSPASQGLYYGYTF.

The CDR3 here is CASALAGSYEQYV. In DNA, the CDR3 is TGTGCCAGCGCGCTAGCGGGGTCCTACGAGCAGTACGTC. The chain employs TRBV2 and TRBJ2-7, with 9 bases fitting TRBD2. Germline V gene data show CDR1 as SNHLY and CDR2 as FYNNEI. V shed 8 bases, J shed 1 base, and the junction held 3 bases outside the gene matches. The CDR3 consists of 13 residues.

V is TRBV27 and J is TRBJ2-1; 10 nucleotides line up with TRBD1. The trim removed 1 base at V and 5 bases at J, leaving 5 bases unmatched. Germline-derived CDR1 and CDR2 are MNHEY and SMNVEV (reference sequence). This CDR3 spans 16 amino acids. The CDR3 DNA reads TGTGCCAGCAGTTTATGGGGCGGGACAGGGGACAATGAGCAGTTCTTC. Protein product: CASSLWGGTGDNEQFF.

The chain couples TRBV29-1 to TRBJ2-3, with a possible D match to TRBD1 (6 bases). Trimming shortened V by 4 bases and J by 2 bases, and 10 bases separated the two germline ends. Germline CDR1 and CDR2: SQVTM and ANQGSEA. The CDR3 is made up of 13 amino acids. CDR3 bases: TGCAGCGTTGGGACAGTGGACACAGATACGCAGTATTTT. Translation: CSVGTVDTDTQYF.

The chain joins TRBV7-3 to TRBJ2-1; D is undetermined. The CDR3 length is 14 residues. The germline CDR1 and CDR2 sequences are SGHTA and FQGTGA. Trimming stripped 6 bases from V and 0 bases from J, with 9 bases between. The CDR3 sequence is CASRNLSSYNEQFF. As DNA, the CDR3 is TGTGCCAGCAGGAATTTGAGCTCCTACAATGAGCAGTTCTTC.

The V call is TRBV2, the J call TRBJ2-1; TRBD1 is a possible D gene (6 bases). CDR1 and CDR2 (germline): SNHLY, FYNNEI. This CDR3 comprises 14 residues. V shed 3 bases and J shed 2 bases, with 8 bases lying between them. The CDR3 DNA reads TGTGCCAGCAGTGAGAGGACAGCCTACAATGAGCAGTTCTTC. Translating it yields CASSERTAYNEQFF.

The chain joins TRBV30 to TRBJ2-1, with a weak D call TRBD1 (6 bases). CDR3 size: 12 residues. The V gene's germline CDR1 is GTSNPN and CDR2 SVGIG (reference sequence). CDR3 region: CAYDTTGPEQFF. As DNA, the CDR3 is TGTGCTTATGATACGACAGGTCCTGAGCAGTTCTTC.

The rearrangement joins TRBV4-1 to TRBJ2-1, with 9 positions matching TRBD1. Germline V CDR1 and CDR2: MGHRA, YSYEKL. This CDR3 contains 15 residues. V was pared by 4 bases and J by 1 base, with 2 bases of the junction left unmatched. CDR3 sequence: CASSPGQGSYNEQFF. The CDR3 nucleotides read TGCGCCAGCAGCCCAGGACAGGGGTCCTACAATGAGCAGTTCTTC.

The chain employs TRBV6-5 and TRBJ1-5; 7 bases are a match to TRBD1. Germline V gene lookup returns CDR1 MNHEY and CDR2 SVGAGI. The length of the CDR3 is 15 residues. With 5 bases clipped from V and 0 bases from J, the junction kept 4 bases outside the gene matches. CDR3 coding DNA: TGTGCCAGCAGTCCCAACAGGGGTAGCAATCAGCCCCAGCATTTT. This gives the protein CASSPNRGSNQPQHF.

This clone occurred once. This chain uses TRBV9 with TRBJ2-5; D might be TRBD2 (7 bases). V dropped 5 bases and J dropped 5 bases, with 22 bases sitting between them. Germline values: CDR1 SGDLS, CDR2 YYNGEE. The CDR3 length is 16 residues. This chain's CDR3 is CASSGGLAVGLETQYF. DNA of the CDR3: TGTGCCAGCAGTGGGGGGCTAGCGGTTGGGTTGGAGACCCAGTACTTC.

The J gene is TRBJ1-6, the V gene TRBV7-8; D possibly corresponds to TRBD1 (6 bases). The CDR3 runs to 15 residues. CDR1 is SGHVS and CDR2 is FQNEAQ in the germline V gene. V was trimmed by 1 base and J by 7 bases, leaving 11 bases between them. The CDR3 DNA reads TGTGCCAGCAGCTTAGTGAGGGACAAAAATTCACCCCTCCACTTT. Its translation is CASSLVRDKNSPLHF.

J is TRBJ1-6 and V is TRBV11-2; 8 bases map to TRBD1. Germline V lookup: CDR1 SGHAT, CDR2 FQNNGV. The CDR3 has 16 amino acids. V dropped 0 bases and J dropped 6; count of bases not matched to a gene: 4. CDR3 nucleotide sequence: TGTGCCAGCAGCTTAGAAACAGGGGGTGTTAATTCACCCCTCCACTTT. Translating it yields CASSLETGGVNSPLHF.